The clone carrying this TCR beta chain was found many times. These data originate in a study of molecular identifiers for immune sequencing clone quantification. MiXCR, run by TCRdb on the PCR reads, gives a single entry per CDR3 protein. This sample carries more than 250,000 distinct CDR3 sequences, 20% to 25% of them seen once, and the ten largest clones take 0.81%. The CDR3 contains 14 residues. Germline V lookup: CDR1 SGHAT, CDR2 FQNNGV. Trimming took off 0 bases at V and 3 bases at J, with 9 bases between the two ends. Sequencing input: naive CD8+ T cells from blood, with Jurkat cell RNA spiked in. Noted subset: FACS-sorted CD8+CD4-CCR7+CD45RA+ naive T cells. The TCR originated in a human donor in good health. Some libraries in this study had Jurkat cell RNA spiked in. The chain uses TRBV11-2 and TRBJ2-7; D remains unclear. For the CDR3, the DNA is TGTGCCAGCAGCTTAGAGGCAGCGAGCTACGAGCAGTACTTC. It translates to CASSLEAASYEQYF.